The 26 T cell receptor beta chains presented below share a single source sample, sequenced in a study of regulatory T cells in long-lasting Graves disease (dated by TCRdb to the early 2020s). Library preparation was by multiplex PCR. TCRdb lists the instrument as Illumina HiSeq 4000. To build TCR beta libraries, CDR3 regions were amplified by Arm-PCR using iRepertoire HTBI primers. TCRdb took the public reads, trimmed them with fastp at Q25, ran MiXCR for clone calling and kept in-frame beta chains. Every distinct CDR3 protein forms one entry, paired with its most common genes and DNA. This sample comprises hundreds of thousands of distinct CDR3 sequences, 20% of them detected only once. The top ten constitute approximately 8% of the sample. This specimen's time point label, interpreted: persistent/refractory GD, antithyroid drugs over 5 years with positive TRAb. For both TCR sequencing and RNA sequencing, RNA was extracted from PBMCs using TRIzol.

The sample was peripheral blood mononuclear cells (PBMCs), taken when the disease was refractory, from a patient treated with antithyroid drugs. The origin of the receptors is a female donor with Graves disease.

This clonotype was picked up many times. V usage is TRBV24-1 and J usage is TRBJ1-1; unclear D gene. Trimming cost V 2 bases and J 10 bases, with 10 bases left between them. CDR1 is KGHDR and CDR2 is SFDVKD in the germline V gene. The CDR3 is 12 amino acids. CDR3 sequence reads: CATSDSGLRAFF. The CDR3 region has the DNA TGTGCCACCAGTGATTCAGGTTTGCGAGCTTTCTTT.

This clonotype was detected only a few times. The rearrangement links TRBV3-1 to TRBJ2-7; 9 bases agree with TRBD2. The length of the CDR3 is 20 residues. V trimming: 1 base; J trimming: 8 bases; junction bases outside the gene matches: 24. The V gene's germline CDR1 is LGHDT and CDR2 YNNKEL (reference sequence). The CDR3 DNA is TGTGCCAGCAGCCAAGTTGGGGCGACTAGCGGCGACGAACCTGGGCGGCAGCAGTACTTC. Translating it yields CASSQVGATSGDEPGRQQYF.

This clonotype was detected ten times or more. The gene calls are TRBV29-1 and TRBJ2-5; D might be TRBD1 (5 bases). CDR3 length: 13 amino acids. Germline V gene sequence: CDR1 SQVTM, CDR2 ANQGSEA. Trimming pared 4 bases from V and 5 bases from J, leaving 14 bases between. DNA for the CDR3: TGCAGCGTTGTGGCAAACCCAGGGGAGACCCAGTACTTC. Translating gives CSVVANPGETQYF. The full variable domain, its missing parts supplied by reference TRBV29-1 and TRBJ2-5, is SAVISQKPSRDICQRGTSLTIQCQVDSQVTMMFWYRQQPGQSLTLIATANQGSEATYESGFVIDKFPISRPNLTFSTLTVSNMSPEDSSIYLCSVVANPGETQYFGPGTRLLVL.

The chain carries TRBV19 and TRBJ2-5, with TRBD2 matching over 10 bases. CDR1 LNHDA and CDR2 SQIVND come from the germline V gene (reference sequence). Germline trimming cut 4 bases from V and 2 bases from J; bases unmatched to any gene: 7. The CDR3 length is 16 residues. The CDR3 region is CASSRLAGRTQETQYF. The CDR3 DNA reads TGTGCCAGTAGTAGACTAGCGGGCCGCACACAAGAGACCCAGTACTTC. Combining the CDR3 with reference TRBV19 and TRBJ2-5 gives the whole variable domain DGGITQSPKYLFRKEGQNVTLSCEQNLNHDAMYWYRQDPGQGLRLIYYSQIVNDFQKGDIAEGYSVSREKKESFPLTVTSAQKNPTAFYLCASSRLAGRTQETQYFGPGTRLLVL.

The sample holds many counts of this clonotype. CDR3 region: CASKIRIGSNQPQHF. The CDR3 nucleotides read TGTGCCAGCAAAATCAGGATCGGAAGCAATCAGCCCCAGCATTTT. The chain carries TRBV6-1 and TRBJ1-5; D is undetermined. V was cut by 7 bases and J by 1 base, with 14 bases left in between. Germline V gene data show CDR1 as MNHNS and CDR2 as SASEGT. This CDR3 is 15 amino acids long.

CDR3 coding DNA: TGTGCCAGCAGCTTGGCCGGAGGGAATAACTACGAGCAGTACTTC. It translates to CASSLAGGNNYEQYF. The V and J genes are TRBV5-4 and TRBJ2-7, with D possibly being TRBD2 (6 bases). The CDR3 has 15 amino acids. Germline loops: CDR1 SGHNT, CDR2 YYREEE (reference sequence). V shed 0 bases and J shed 3 bases, with 13 bases lying between them.

The V gene is TRBV7-2, the J gene TRBJ2-7, with unresolved D. V lost 0 bases to trimming and J lost 0 bases, with 12 bases between them. Germline-derived CDR1 and CDR2 are SGHTA and FQGNSA. The CDR3 sequence is 16 residues long. The DNA of the CDR3 is TGTGCCAGCAGCTTAGCGCCTTTCCCGAGCTCCTACGAGCAGTACTTC. This gives the protein CASSLAPFPSSYEQYF.

This clonotype was detected many times. The chain is built from TRBV28 and TRBJ2-6; D may be TRBD1 or TRBD2 (5 bases each). Germline CDR1 and CDR2: MDHEN and SYDVKM. V lost 6 bases to trimming and J lost 4 bases, with 16 bases between them. This CDR3 has 16 amino acids. As DNA, the CDR3 is TGTGCCAGCAGCCCGATGGGGGTTCGCGGGGCCAACGTCCTGACTTTC. It encodes CASSPMGVRGANVLTF.

With respect to this clonotype: A much larger clone lies a single base off, so this may be a read error. Since the CDR3 does not end with the conserved phenylalanine or tryptophan, this likely comes from a read error. This rearrangement joins TRBV6-1 to TRBJ2-7; D remains unclear. The CDR3 is made up of 14 amino acids. CDR1 and CDR2 (germline): MNHNS, SASEGT. V lost 1 base to trimming and J lost 5 bases, with 12 bases between them. In DNA, the CDR3 is TGTGCCAGCAGTGAAGACTGGGGTCGAGACGAGCAGTACTCC. Translating it yields CASSEDWGRDEQYS.

The chain has TRBV5-1 and TRBJ2-2, with unresolved D. This CDR3 region has 15 residues. The ends were cut back, 4 bases at V and 2 bases at J, with 12 bases in the middle. In germline, CDR1 is SGHRS, CDR2 YFSETQ. CDR3 loop: CASSQLGKNTGELFF. CDR3 coding DNA: TGCGCCAGCAGCCAATTAGGAAAAAACACCGGGGAGCTGTTTTTT.

V is TRBV10-3 and J is TRBJ2-3, with a tentative D call TRBD2 (6 bases). V lost 0 bases and J lost 4, with 14 bases in between. Germline V gene data show CDR1 as ENHRY and CDR2 as SYGVKD. This CDR3 spans 16 amino acids. CDR3 nucleotide sequence: TGTGCCATCAGTGAGTCGTTGGGGACTGGGGCAGATACGCAGTATTTT. Its protein product is CAISESLGTGADTQYF.

This clonotype has more than one count but fewer than ten. V is TRBV5-4 and J is TRBJ2-3; the D is unclear. Germline CDR1 and CDR2: SGHNT and YYREEE (reference sequence). The V gene lost 1 base and the J gene lost 1 base, with 4 bases spanning the gap. The CDR3 sequence is 13 residues long. CDR3 DNA: TGTGCCAGCAGCTTGCCCCGCACAGATACGCAGTATTTT. Translation gives CASSLPRTDTQYF.

This clonotype was counted ten times or more. The chain is built from TRBV6-1 and TRBJ2-5, with TRBD1 matching over 10 bases. Germline CDR1 MNHNS, CDR2 SASEGT. This CDR3 spans 12 amino acids. Unmatched junction bases numbered 1, after V lost 3 bases and J lost 9 bases. CDR3 in DNA: TGTGCCAGCAGTGACGGGACAGGGGCCCAGTACTTC. Encoded protein: CASSDGTGAQYF.

This chain uses TRBV28 with TRBJ2-1; possible D gene TRBD1, 5 bases. V dropped 4 bases and J dropped 6 bases, with 10 bases sitting between them. Germline V CDR1 and CDR2: MDHEN, SYDVKM. The CDR3 consists of 13 residues. CDR3 residues: CASSWGASNEQFF. Written as DNA, the CDR3 is TGTGCCAGCAGTTGGGGCGCGTCCAATGAGCAGTTCTTC.

In this sample, this clonotype turned up many times. CDR3 DNA sequence: TGTGCCAGCAGCCCTCGGACAATCAATAACTATGGCTACACCTTC. Its protein is CASSPRTINNYGYTF. The V and J genes are TRBV7-2 and TRBJ1-2, with D possibly matching TRBD1 (5 bases). The V gene's germline CDR1 is SGHTA and CDR2 FQGNSA. The ends were cut back, 5 bases at V and 1 base at J, with 14 bases in the middle. This CDR3 region has 15 residues.

This clonotype appeared many times. The chain uses TRBV18 and TRBJ1-1; D not resolved. Trimming removed 4 bases from V and 1 base from J, with 16 bases in between. The CDR3 extends over 16 amino acids. CDR1 is KGHSH and CDR2 is LQKENI in the germline V gene. The CDR3 nucleotides are TGTGCCAGCTCACTCCGGGCCCCCTCGTCGAACACTGAAGCTTTCTTT. Encoded protein: CASSLRAPSSNTEAFF.

This chain joins TRBV4-2 and TRBJ1-2; TRBD1 might be the D (6 bases). The CDR3 runs to 17 residues. The V and J ends lost 3 bases and 2 bases respectively, with 19 bases between them. Looked up from germline, CDR1 is LGHNA and CDR2 is YNFKEQ. In nucleotides, the CDR3 is TGTGCCAGCAGCCATCCGAATCGACAGGAGGTAAACTATGGCTACACCTTC. Translating it yields CASSHPNRQEVNYGYTF.

This clonotype came up a few times. The rearrangement joins TRBV14 to TRBJ2-7, with D tentatively TRBD2 (5 bases). Germline V gene lookup returns CDR1 SGHDN and CDR2 FVKESK. Trimming cost V 4 bases and J 3 bases, with 10 bases left between them. The CDR3 has 13 residues. CDR3 sequence reads: CASSLGENYEQYF. The CDR3 bases are TGTGCCAGCAGCCTTGGGGAGAACTACGAGCAGTACTTC.

CDR3: CASSQEGRNTGELFF. The CDR3 DNA follows: TGTGCCAGCAGCCAAGAGGGTAGGAACACCGGGGAGCTGTTTTTT. This chain uses TRBV4-2 with TRBJ2-2; D not certain. Germline loops: CDR1 LGHNA, CDR2 YNFKEQ. Trimming took off 0 bases at V and 1 base at J, with 6 bases between the two ends. CDR3 length: 15 residues.

This clonotype was found a few times. The chain recombines TRBV20-1 with TRBJ2-7; D gene uncertain. Trimming removed 3 bases from V and 0 bases from J, with 9 bases in between. Germline CDR1 reads DFQATT; CDR2 reads SNEGSKA (reference sequence). The CDR3 contains 13 residues. The CDR3 sequence is CSARFGNSYEQYF. In nucleotides, the CDR3 is TGCAGTGCTAGGTTTGGCAACTCCTACGAGCAGTACTTC.

The chain employs TRBV29-1 and TRBJ2-5; 10 bases are shared with TRBD2. Trimming took 3 bases from V and 3 from J; bases not matched to a gene: 10. There are 16 residues in the CDR3. CDR1 SQVTM and CDR2 ANQGSEA come from the germline V gene. CDR3 nucleotides: TGCAGCGTTGATAACCCCCGGCTAGCGGGAGAAGAGACCCAGTACTTC. It translates to CSVDNPRLAGEETQYF.

This clonotype was recorded at least ten times. V is TRBV12-3 or TRBV12-4 and J is TRBJ2-2; 10 bases align to TRBD1. V shed 6 bases, J shed 5 bases, and the junction held 6 bases outside the gene matches. This CDR3 has 15 residues. CDR3 nucleotide sequence: TGTGCCAGCAGCGAGACAGGGGGCAAAACCGGGGAGCTGTTTTTT. It translates to CASSETGGKTGELFF.

This clonotype showed up many times. The chain employs TRBV6-5 and TRBJ2-7; D call uncertain. The V gene's germline CDR1 is MNHEY and CDR2 SVGAGI. The V end lost 3 bases, the J end lost 4 bases, and 22 bases lay between the germline ends. CDR3 length equals 17 residues. The CDR3 region is CASSYWAGSPSEYEQYF. DNA of the CDR3: TGTGCCAGCAGTTATTGGGCTGGATCCCCATCTGAGTACGAGCAGTACTTC.

Of note for this clonotype: A much larger clone differs from this one at a single base, so this may be a read error. This sequence joins TRBV20-1 and TRBJ2-5; 12 bases match TRBD2. Germline V gene data show CDR1 as DFQATT and CDR2 as SNEGSKA (reference sequence). The CDR3 is made up of 15 amino acids. V gave up 1 base and J gave up 5 bases; unmatched junction bases: 5. The CDR3 protein is CSARGLAGVCETQYF. The CDR3 bases are TGCAGTGCTAGAGGACTAGCGGGAGTTTGTGAGACCCAGTACTTC.

This clonotype was detected only a few times. The chain couples TRBV5-8 to TRBJ1-1, with a weak D call TRBD1 (6 bases). The germline gives CDR1 SGHTS, CDR2 YDEGEE. The CDR3 is 15 residues long. The V end lost 0 bases, the J end lost 2 bases, and 11 bases lay between the germline ends. CDR3 nucleotides: TGTGCCAGCAGCTTGGGGGGACATATAAACACTGAAGCTTTCTTT. Encoded protein: CASSLGGHINTEAFF.

This clonotype was seen a handful of times. V and J are TRBV19 and TRBJ1-5, with D maybe TRBD1 (5 bases). Deletions cut 3 bases from V and 7 bases from J, with 13 bases between. Looked up from germline, CDR1 is LNHDA and CDR2 is SQIVND (reference sequence). The CDR3 spans 14 residues. CDR3 coding DNA: TGTGCCAGTAGTATCGTCGGGGGAGGCCAGCCCCAGCATTTT. It encodes CASSIVGGGQPQHF.